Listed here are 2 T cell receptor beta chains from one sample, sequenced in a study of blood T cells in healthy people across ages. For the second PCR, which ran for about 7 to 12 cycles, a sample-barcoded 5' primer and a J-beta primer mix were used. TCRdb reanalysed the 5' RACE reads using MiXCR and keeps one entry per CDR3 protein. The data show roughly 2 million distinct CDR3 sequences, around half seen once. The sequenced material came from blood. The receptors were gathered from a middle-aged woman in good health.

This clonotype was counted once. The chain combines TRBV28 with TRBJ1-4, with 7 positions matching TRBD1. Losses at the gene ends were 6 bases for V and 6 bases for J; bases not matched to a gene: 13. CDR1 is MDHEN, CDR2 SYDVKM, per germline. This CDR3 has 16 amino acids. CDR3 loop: CASSIDREGVYEKLFF. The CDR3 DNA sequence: TGTGCCAGCAGCATAGACAGGGAGGGAGTTTATGAAAAACTGTTTTTT.

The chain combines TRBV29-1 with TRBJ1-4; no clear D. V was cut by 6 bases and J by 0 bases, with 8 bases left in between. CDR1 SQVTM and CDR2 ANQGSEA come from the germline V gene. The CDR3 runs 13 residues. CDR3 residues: CSVVISTNEKLFF. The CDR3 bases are TGCAGCGTGGTAATATCAACTAATGAAAAACTGTTTTTT.